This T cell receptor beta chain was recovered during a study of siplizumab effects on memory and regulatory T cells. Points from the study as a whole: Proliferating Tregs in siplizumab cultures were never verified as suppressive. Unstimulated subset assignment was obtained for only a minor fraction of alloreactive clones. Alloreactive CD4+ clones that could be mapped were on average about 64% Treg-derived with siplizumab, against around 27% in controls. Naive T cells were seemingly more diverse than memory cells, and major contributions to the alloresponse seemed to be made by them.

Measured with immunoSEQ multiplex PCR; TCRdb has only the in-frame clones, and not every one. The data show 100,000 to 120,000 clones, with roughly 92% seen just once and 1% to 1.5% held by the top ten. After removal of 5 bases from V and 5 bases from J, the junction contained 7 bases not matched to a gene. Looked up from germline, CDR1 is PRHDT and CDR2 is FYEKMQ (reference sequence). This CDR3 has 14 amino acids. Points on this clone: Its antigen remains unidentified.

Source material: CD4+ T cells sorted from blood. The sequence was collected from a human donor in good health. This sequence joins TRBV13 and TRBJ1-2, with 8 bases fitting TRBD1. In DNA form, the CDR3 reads TGTGCCAGCAGCCAGGGGACAGGAGGTTATGGCTACACCTTC. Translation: CASSQGTGGYGYTF.